This is a list of T cell receptor beta chains from one sample in a study of cytomegalovirus exposure and HLA in healthy donors. Produced via immunoSEQ multiplex PCR; TCRdb's table is partial and in-frame only. Of 90,000 to 120,000 clones detected, about 80% appear once; the ten largest clones hold about 8%. The sequenced sample was PBMCs. The receptors derive from a man aged 25 to 40 in good health and CMV-seronegative. Both conserved end residues are part of each CDR3. The D gene is left open where the match is weak. Clone size is given for some rows only: seen once, a few or many times, or a class if the clone is expanded.

abundance | j_gene | d_gene | v_gene | CDR3aa | CDR3nt
. | TRBJ2-1 | . | TRBV29-1 | CSVARDFRYNEQFF | TGCAGCGTTGCCCGGGACTTTCGTTACAATGAGCAGTTCTTC
few | TRBJ2-1 | TRBD2 | TRBV14 | CASSQGLAGGVEQFF | TGTGCCAGCAGCCAAGGACTAGCGGGAGGGGTTGAGCAGTTCTTC
few | TRBJ2-7 | . | TRBV5-1 | CASSSTGYSYEQYF | TGCGCCAGCAGCTCAACAGGGTACTCCTACGAGCAGTACTTC
. | TRBJ2-7 | . | TRBV6-5 | CASSFEGYEQYF | TGTGCCAGCAGTTTTGAGGGCTACGAGCAGTACTTC
. | TRBJ2-3 | . | TRBV2 | CASREQGLGTDTQYF | TGTGCCAGCAGGGAACAGGGACTTGGGACAGATACGCAGTATTTT
. | TRBJ2-1 | . | TRBV5-1 | CASSITERSSYNEQFF | TGCGCCAGCAGTATCACCGAGCGTTCCTCCTACAATGAGCAGTTCTTC
. | TRBJ2-7 | . | TRBV28 | CASSLRGKGSYEQYF | TGTGCCAGCAGTTTAAGGGGGAAGGGGTCCTACGAGCAGTACTTC
. | TRBJ1-1 | . | TRBV27 | CASSLQLGVNTEAFF | TGTGCCAGCAGTCTCCAGTTAGGGGTGAACACTGAAGCTTTCTTT
. | TRBJ2-7 | . | TRBV11-2 | CASSLGSAGEQYF | TGTGCCAGCAGCTTAGGCTCGGCAGGCGAGCAGTACTTC
. | TRBJ2-3 | TRBD1 | TRBV6-6 | CASSKPGQGTDTQYF | TGTGCCAGCAGTAAACCGGGACAGGGTACAGATACGCAGTATTTT
. | TRBJ2-1 | TRBD2 | TRBV27 | CASSPGLARGEQFF | TGTGCCAGCAGTCCGGGACTAGCGAGAGGTGAGCAGTTCTTC
. | TRBJ2-5 | TRBD2 | TRBV10-2 | CASIRGLAGEETQYF | TGCGCCAGCATTAGGGGACTAGCGGGAGAAGAGACCCAGTACTTC
. | TRBJ1-2 | TRBD1 | TRBV9 | CASSVAPTGTTYGYTF | TGTGCCAGCAGCGTAGCCCCGACAGGGACAACCTATGGCTACACCTTC
. | TRBJ1-1 | . | TRBV7-8 | CASSLEGVGTEAFF | TGTGCTAGCAGCTTAGAAGGGGTGGGTACTGAAGCTTTCTTT
once | TRBJ2-7 | TRBD2 | TRBV28 | CASPMTSGSTYEQYF | TGTGCCAGTCCTATGACTAGCGGGTCGACCTACGAGCAGTACTTC
few | TRBJ2-7 | . | TRBV27 | CASRPGHTYEQYF | TGTGCCAGCAGACCGGGACATACCTACGAGCAGTACTTC
. | TRBJ1-1 | . | TRBV6-5 | CASSEVHRNGEAFF | TGTGCCAGCAGTGAAGTCCACCGTAACGGTGAGGCTTTCTTT
few | TRBJ2-1 | TRBD1 | TRBV2 | CASSTEGARANEQFF | TGTGCCAGCTCTACCGAGGGGGCTAGAGCCAATGAGCAGTTCTTC
once | TRBJ1-1 | . | TRBV21-1 | CASTAVGGTEAFF | TGTGCCAGCACCGCCGTGGGGGGGACTGAAGCTTTCTTT
. | TRBJ2-5 | TRBD1 | TRBV7-9 | CASGMRTGQETQYF | TGTGCCAGCGGCATGAGGACAGGTCAAGAGACCCAGTACTTC
. | TRBJ2-3 | . | TRBV11-2 | CASSLFKLFDWGGADTQYF | TGTGCCAGCAGCTTATTTAAACTTTTTGACTGGGGCGGGGCAGATACGCAGTATTTT
. | TRBJ1-2 | . | TRBV6-6 | CASSSLITGYGYTF | TGTGCCAGCAGCTCCCTCATAACGGGCTATGGCTACACCTTC
. | TRBJ1-5 | TRBD1 | TRBV28 | CASSLWDRGAQGQPQHF | TGTGCCAGCAGTTTATGGGACAGGGGTGCTCAAGGTCAGCCCCAGCATTTT
. | TRBJ2-7 | . | TRBV19 | CASSIGSRSYEQYF | TGTGCCAGTAGTATAGGCTCACGGTCCTACGAGCAGTACTTC
once | TRBJ1-3 | . | TRBV18 | CASSPTGDSGNTIYF | TGTGCCAGCTCACCAACAGGAGACTCTGGAAACACCATATATTTT
. | TRBJ2-5 | . | TRBV7-9 | CASSLVSPQETQYF | TGTGCCAGCAGCTTAGTATCCCCTCAAGAGACCCAGTACTTC
. | TRBJ1-3 | TRBD1 | TRBV19 | CASSPGQRNTIYF | TGTGCCAGTAGTCCGGGACAGCGAAACACCATATATTTT
. | TRBJ2-3 | . | TRBV23-1 | CASSPPGRDTDTQYF | TGCGCCAGCAGCCCCCCGGGCAGGGACACAGATACGCAGTATTTT
. | TRBJ1-2 | . | TRBV25-1 | CASSGVQGFDYGYTF | TGTGCCAGCAGTGGGGTACAGGGTTTTGACTATGGCTACACCTTC
. | TRBJ1-6 | . | TRBV27 | CASQFVGDSPLHF | TGTGCCAGCCAATTCGTCGGGGATTCACCCCTCCACTTT
. | TRBJ2-1 | . | TRBV5-1 | CASSLWAGQKYNEQFF | TGCGCCAGCAGCTTGTGGGCGGGACAGAAATACAATGAGCAGTTCTTC
. | TRBJ2-7 | TRBD2 | TRBV27 | CASKSTTSGMSEQYF | TGTGCCAGCAAGTCCACTACTAGCGGGATGAGCGAGCAGTACTTC
. | TRBJ2-7 | TRBD2 | TRBV10-3 | CAIKVSVESGSYEQYF | TGTGCCATCAAGGTCAGCGTCGAGAGCGGGAGCTACGAGCAGTACTTC
. | TRBJ1-6 | . | TRBV6-1 | CASRKTENSPLHF | TGTGCCAGCAGAAAGACAGAAAATTCACCCCTCCACTTT
. | TRBJ1-2 | TRBD1 | TRBV5-5 | CASSPSFRDRAGYTF | TGTGCCAGCAGCCCCTCTTTCCGGGACAGGGCTGGCTACACCTTC
. | TRBJ2-1 | TRBD2 | TRBV5-1 | CASSRTSASNEQFF | TGCGCCAGCAGCCGGACTAGCGCCTCCAATGAGCAGTTCTTC
. | TRBJ1-3 | . | TRBV19 | CASSSGLTISMGNTIYF | TGTGCCAGTAGTTCGGGACTGACGATCTCAATGGGAAACACCATATATTTT
. | TRBJ2-7 | . | TRBV4-1 | CASSQDSSPYEQYF | TGCGCCAGCAGCCAGGACAGTTCTCCCTACGAGCAGTACTTC
. | TRBJ1-1 | TRBD1 | TRBV5-1 | CASSSRTGRNTEAFF | TGCGCCAGCAGCTCTCGGACAGGCAGGAACACTGAAGCTTTCTTT
. | TRBJ2-5 | TRBD1 | TRBV20-1 | CSADRAETQYF | TGCAGTGCCGACAGGGCTGAGACCCAGTACTTC
. | TRBJ1-6 | . | TRBV9 | CASSVAGGNSPLHF | TGTGCCAGCAGCGTAGCAGGTGGAAATTCACCCCTCCACTTT
once | TRBJ1-6 | . | TRBV7-3 | CASSLTRGSDSPLHF | TGTGCCAGCAGCTTAACTAGGGGTTCGGATTCACCCCTCCACTTT
. | TRBJ2-7 | TRBD2 | TRBV28 | CASSETSGSFNFDF | TGTGCCAGCAGTGAAACTAGCGGGAGTTTCAACTTTGACTTC
. | TRBJ1-6 | TRBD1 | TRBV30 | CAWSVRDSDYNSPLHF | TGTGCCTGGAGTGTCCGGGACAGCGATTATAATTCACCCCTCCACTTT
. | TRBJ2-1 | . | TRBV4-1 | CASSQDSSYNEQFF | TGCGCCAGCAGCCAGGACTCCTCCTACAATGAGCAGTTCTTC
few | TRBJ2-2 | TRBD2 | TRBV5-1 | CASGTSGTNTGELFF | TGCGCCAGCGGGACTAGCGGGACGAACACCGGGGAGCTGTTTTTT
. | TRBJ1-6 | TRBD1 | TRBV30 | CAWNNGQANSPLHF | TGTGCCTGGAATAATGGACAGGCGAATTCACCCCTCCACTTT
. | TRBJ1-3 | . | TRBV7-6 | CASSLDRAGGSGNTIYF | TGTGCCAGCAGCTTAGATCGGGCCGGGGGTTCCGGAAACACCATATATTTT
. | TRBJ1-5 | . | TRBV4-1 | CASSQGHNNQPQHF | TGCGCCAGCAGCCAGGGACATAATAATCAGCCCCAGCATTTT
. | TRBJ2-7 | . | TRBV7-6 | CASRGASYEQYF | TGTGCCAGCAGAGGGGCCTCCTACGAGCAGTACTTC
few | TRBJ1-4 | TRBD1 | TRBV9 | CASSVQGGRNEKLFF | TGTGCCAGCAGCGTACAAGGGGGCAGGAATGAAAAACTGTTTTTT
. | TRBJ1-1 | . | TRBV27 | CASGSSTFRAEAFF | TGTGCCAGCGGCAGTTCTACCTTCCGGGCTGAAGCTTTCTTT
. | TRBJ2-1 | TRBD2 | TRBV30 | CAWSRRAGGFNEQFF | TGTGCCTGGAGTAGGAGAGCGGGGGGGTTCAATGAGCAGTTCTTC
. | TRBJ2-1 | TRBD1 | TRBV5-6 | CASSLETGQVYNEQFF | TGTGCCAGCAGCTTGGAGACGGGACAGGTCTACAATGAGCAGTTCTTC